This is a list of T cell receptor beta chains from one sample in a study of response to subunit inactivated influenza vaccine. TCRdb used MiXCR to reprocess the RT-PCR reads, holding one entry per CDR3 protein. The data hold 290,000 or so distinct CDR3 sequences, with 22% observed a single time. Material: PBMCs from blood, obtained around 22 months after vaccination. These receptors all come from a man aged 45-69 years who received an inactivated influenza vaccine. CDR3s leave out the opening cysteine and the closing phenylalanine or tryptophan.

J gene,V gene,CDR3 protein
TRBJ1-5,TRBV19,ASSPRTAPLPQH
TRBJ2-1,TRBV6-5,ASSSTGLRGTRSRQF
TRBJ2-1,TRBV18,ASSQINEQF
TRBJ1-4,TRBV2,ASTRPVPNEKLF
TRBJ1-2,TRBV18,ASSPLRSRDKANYGYT
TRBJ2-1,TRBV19,ASSIAYVGVWGNEQF
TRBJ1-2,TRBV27,ASLSVQGAYGYT
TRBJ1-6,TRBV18,ASSPGQGNSPLH
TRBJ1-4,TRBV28,ASSQPGQSENEKLF
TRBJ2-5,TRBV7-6,ASSLTGWETQY
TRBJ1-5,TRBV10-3,AISAGIQPQH
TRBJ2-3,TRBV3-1,ASSQMWGPADTQY
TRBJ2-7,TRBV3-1,ASSQTGREGEQY
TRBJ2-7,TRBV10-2,ASSEGTGATYEQY
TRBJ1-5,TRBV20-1,SARDLGGVRGGRAQH
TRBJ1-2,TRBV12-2,ASRLVRDRVYGYT
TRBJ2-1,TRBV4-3,ASSQESGLAGFSYNEQF
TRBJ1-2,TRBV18,ASSPPGGTLYGYT
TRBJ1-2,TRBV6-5,ASSNRGRHYGYT
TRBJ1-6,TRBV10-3,AISESGNSPLH
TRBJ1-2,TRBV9,ASSVGDRTEYGYT
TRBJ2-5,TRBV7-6,ASRRGTAIQETQY
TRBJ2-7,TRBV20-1,SAHTSGPYEQY
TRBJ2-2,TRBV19,ASSILRGGTGELF
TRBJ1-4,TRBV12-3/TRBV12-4,ASSFYRGLGELF
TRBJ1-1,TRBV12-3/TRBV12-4,ASSLWGPDTEAF
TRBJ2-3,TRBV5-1,ASQERYRGTDTQY
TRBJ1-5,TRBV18,ASSPPLGQPQH
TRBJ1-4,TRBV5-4,ASSSTPRQGSNEKLF
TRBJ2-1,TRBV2,ASSEAWSGEVGNEQF
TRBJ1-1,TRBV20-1,SAAPHSAF
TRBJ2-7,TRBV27,ASSFSSGTLSYEQY
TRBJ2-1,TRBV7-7,ASSSDSKPYNEQF
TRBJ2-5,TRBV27,ASSHSGTETQY
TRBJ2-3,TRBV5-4,ASSLRQRSSTDTQY
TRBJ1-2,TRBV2,ASSAANYGYT
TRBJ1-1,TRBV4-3,ASSQDRAGSNTEAF
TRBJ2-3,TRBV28,ASSYPLGAAFSPDPDTQY
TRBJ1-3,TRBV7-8,ASSLGGSSGNTIY